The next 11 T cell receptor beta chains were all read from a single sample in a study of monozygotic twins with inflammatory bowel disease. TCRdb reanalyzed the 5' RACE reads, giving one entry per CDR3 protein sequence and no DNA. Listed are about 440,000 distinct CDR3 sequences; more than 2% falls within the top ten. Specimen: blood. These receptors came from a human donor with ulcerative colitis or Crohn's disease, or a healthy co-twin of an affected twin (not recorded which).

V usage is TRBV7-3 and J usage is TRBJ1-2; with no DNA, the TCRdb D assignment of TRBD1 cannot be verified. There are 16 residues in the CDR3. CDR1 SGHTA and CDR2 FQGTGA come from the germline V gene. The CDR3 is CASSSRTGGVSGGYTF.

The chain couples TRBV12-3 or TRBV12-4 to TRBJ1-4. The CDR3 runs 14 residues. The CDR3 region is CASSFGQANEKLFF.

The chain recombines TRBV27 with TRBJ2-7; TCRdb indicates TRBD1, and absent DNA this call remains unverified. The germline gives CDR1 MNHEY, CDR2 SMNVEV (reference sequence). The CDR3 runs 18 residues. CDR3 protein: CASSFSPPGTGYSYEQYF.

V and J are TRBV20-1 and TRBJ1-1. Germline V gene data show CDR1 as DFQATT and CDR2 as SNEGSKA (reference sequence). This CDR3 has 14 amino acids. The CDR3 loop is CSAREGRRNTEAFF.

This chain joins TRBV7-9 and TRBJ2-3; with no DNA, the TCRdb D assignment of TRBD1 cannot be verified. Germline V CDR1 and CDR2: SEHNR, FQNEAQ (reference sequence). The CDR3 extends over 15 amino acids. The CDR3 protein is CASSLTGADTDTQYF.

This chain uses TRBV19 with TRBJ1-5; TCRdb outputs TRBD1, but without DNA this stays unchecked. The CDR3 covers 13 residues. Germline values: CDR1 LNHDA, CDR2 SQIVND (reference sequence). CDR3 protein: CASVDRVGQPQHF.

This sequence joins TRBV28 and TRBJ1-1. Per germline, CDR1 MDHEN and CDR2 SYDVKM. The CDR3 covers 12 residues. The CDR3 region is CASSFFGTEAFF.

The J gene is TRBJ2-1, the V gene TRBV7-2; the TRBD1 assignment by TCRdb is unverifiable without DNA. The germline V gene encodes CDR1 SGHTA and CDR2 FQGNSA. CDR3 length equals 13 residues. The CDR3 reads CASSSQGYNEQFF.

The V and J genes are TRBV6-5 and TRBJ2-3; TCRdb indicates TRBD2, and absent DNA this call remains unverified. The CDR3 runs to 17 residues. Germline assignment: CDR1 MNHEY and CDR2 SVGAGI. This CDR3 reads CASSYSNRAGPGQAQYF.

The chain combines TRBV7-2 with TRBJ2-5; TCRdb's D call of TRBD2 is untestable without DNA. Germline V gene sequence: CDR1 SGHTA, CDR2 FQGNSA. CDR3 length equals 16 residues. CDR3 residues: CASSLRSAGGRETQYF.

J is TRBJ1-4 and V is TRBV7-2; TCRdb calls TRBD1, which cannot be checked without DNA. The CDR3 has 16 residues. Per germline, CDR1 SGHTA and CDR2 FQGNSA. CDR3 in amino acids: CASSLVGGPTNEKLFF.